This T cell receptor beta chain was identified during a study of T-cell reconstitution after alpha-beta-depleted transplantation in children. CDR3 length: 15 residues. The germline CDR1 and CDR2 sequences are SGDLS and YYNGEE. V was trimmed by 4 bases and J by 7 bases, leaving 19 bases between them. This clonotype was found many times. As yet, its antigen is unknown. A library of TCRbeta sequences, prepared with unique molecular identifiers, was generated. TCRdb ran MiXCR on the PCR reads and lists one entry per CDR3 protein. The sample consists of 250,000 to 300,000 distinct CDR3 sequences, approximately 7.3% of them appearing once. Study results and limitations: The origin of high day-60 TCRbeta diversity in some patients lay in surviving recipient T cells and thymic progenitors. When one year had passed after transplant, most T-cell counts and diversity came from newly produced T cells. Several hundred expanded graft clones reportedly were the source of alpha-beta T cells about two months after transplant.

The sample consisted of peripheral blood, taken 360 days after TCRalphabeta/CD19-depleted stem cell transplant. This chain connects TRBV9 to TRBJ2-3; TRBD1 might be the D (5 bases). The sequence was obtained from a female patient aged 2 to 10 who had a stem cell transplant for Fanconi anemia, so the T cells may come from the graft donor. The CDR3 reads CASSTQPSTDYTQYF. The CDR3 nucleotides are TGTGCCAGCAGCACCCAACCATCGACAGATTATACGCAGTATTTT.